These 32 T cell receptor beta chains originate from one sample sequenced in a study of blood T cell repertoires in COVID-19. Generated by immunoSEQ multiplex PCR, the TCRdb table keeps only in-frame clones and is missing some. The data show 200,000 to 250,000 clones, 87% seen once. The sequenced sample was PBMCs or T cells enriched from blood (not recorded which). All receptors derive from a woman aged 25 to 39 with acute COVID-19.

The chain uses TRBV11-2 and TRBJ2-5, with TRBD2 as a possible D gene (6 bases). Trimming stripped 7 bases from V and 5 bases from J, with 32 bases between. The CDR3 sequence is 19 residues long. The germline gives CDR1 SGHAT, CDR2 FQNNGV. CDR3 amino acids: CASTNPLFSVSGLEETQYF. The DNA of the CDR3 is TGTGCCAGCACCAACCCCCTTTTTAGTGTCAGCGGGCTGGAGGAGACCCAGTACTTC.

V gene TRBV7-8 combines with J gene TRBJ2-1, with 7 bases fitting TRBD1. This CDR3 has 15 residues. Trimming cost V 2 bases and J 3 bases; bases outside gene matches: 4. Germline CDR1 and CDR2: SGHVS and FQNEAQ. CDR3 nucleotide sequence: TGTGCCAGCAGCTTATGGGACAGAGACTACAATGAGCAGTTCTTC. Its protein is CASSLWDRDYNEQFF.

The rearrangement joins TRBV7-2 to TRBJ2-7; D gene ambiguous. The CDR3 has 13 residues. Trimming took 4 bases from V and 4 from J, leaving 11 bases between them. The germline gives CDR1 SGHTA, CDR2 FQGNSA. CDR3 region: CASSSYLGYEQYF. The CDR3, as DNA: TGTGCCAGCAGCTCCTACCTTGGTTACGAGCAGTACTTC.

The chain links TRBV19 to TRBJ2-7; 9 bases align to TRBD2. This CDR3 comprises 16 residues. Germline CDR1 is LNHDA and CDR2 is SQIVND (reference sequence). The ends lost 5 bases at V and 2 bases at J; junction bases unmatched: 10. Here the CDR3 reads CASSRLSGRSAYEQYF. The CDR3 DNA reads TGTGCCAGTAGTCGTCTTAGCGGGAGATCGGCCTACGAGCAGTACTTC. Drawing the rest from reference TRBV19 and TRBJ2-7, the complete variable domain is DGGITQSPKYLFRKEGQNVTLSCEQNLNHDAMYWYRQDPGQGLRLIYYSQIVNDFQKGDIAEGYSVSREKKESFPLTVTSAQKNPTAFYLCASSRLSGRSAYEQYFGPGTRLTVT.

The chain uses TRBV10-2 and TRBJ1-5; 9 bases fit TRBD1. The CDR3 is made up of 17 amino acids. The germline gives CDR1 WSHSY, CDR2 SAAADI. The trim removed 5 bases at V and 2 bases at J, leaving 10 bases unmatched. In DNA form, the CDR3 reads TGCGCCAGCAGTTCTACCGGGACAGGGAACGGCAATCAGCCCCAGCATTTT. It is translated as CASSSTGTGNGNQPQHF.

The rearrangement uses TRBV7-9 and TRBJ1-2, with TRBD1 matching over 9 bases. Trimming took 0 bases from V and 7 from J; bases not matched to a gene: 12. Germline V gene data show CDR1 as SEHNR and CDR2 as FQNEAQ (reference sequence). This CDR3 spans 17 amino acids. The CDR3 DNA follows: TGTGCCAGCAGCTTAGCGATTACAGGGGGCGGTTCTATTGGCTACACCTTC. Amino acid sequence: CASSLAITGGGSIGYTF.

The chain recombines TRBV6-6 with TRBJ2-7; the D gene is possibly TRBD2 (6 bases). Looked up from germline, CDR1 is MNHNY and CDR2 is SVGAGI (reference sequence). The CDR3 sequence is 13 residues long. V gave up 6 bases and J gave up 2 bases, with 11 bases separating them. CDR3 residues: CASSGGFTYEQYF. DNA of the CDR3: TGTGCCAGCAGCGGAGGGTTTACCTACGAGCAGTACTTC.

J is TRBJ2-3 and V is TRBV12-3 or TRBV12-4; 11 nucleotides agree with TRBD2. CDR3 size: 13 residues. The J segment lost 5 bases and the V segment lost 5 bases, leaving 0 bases of the junction unmatched. The CDR3 sequence is CASSTSGRDTQYF. The CDR3 DNA sequence: TGTGCCAGCAGTACTAGCGGGAGAGATACGCAGTATTTT.

The sample holds one count of this clone. The genes are TRBV3-1 (or the pseudogene TRBV3-2) and TRBJ2-5, with 7 bases aligning to TRBD1. With V trimmed by 4 bases and J by 2 bases, 4 bases remained unmatched. The CDR3 runs 14 residues. Germline-derived CDR1 and CDR2 are LGHDT and YNNKEL (reference sequence). The CDR3 loop is CASSPRGLQETQYF. The CDR3 region has the DNA TGTGCCAGCAGCCCCAGGGGGTTACAAGAGACCCAGTACTTC.

The chain couples TRBV28 to TRBJ1-1; 8 nucleotides agree with TRBD1. The CDR3 contains 17 residues. Trimming removed 5 bases from V and 4 bases from J; junction bases left unmatched: 15. Per the germline V gene, CDR1 is MDHEN and CDR2 is SYDVKM. This CDR3 is CASSPQGASLMRTEAFF. CDR3 DNA: TGTGCCAGCAGTCCCCAGGGGGCTTCATTGATGCGCACTGAAGCTTTCTTT.

The chain links TRBV6-6 to TRBJ2-1; 7 bases match TRBD2. J was trimmed by 0 bases and V by 2 bases; bases with no gene match: 4. CDR3 size: 16 residues. CDR1 is MNHNY, CDR2 SVGAGI, per germline (reference sequence). CDR3 nucleotide sequence: TGTGCCAGCAGTTACACCCTAGCGGTCTCCTACAATGAGCAGTTCTTC. It codes for CASSYTLAVSYNEQFF.

This clone was found a few times. This chain joins TRBV4-2 and TRBJ1-2; 10 nucleotides align to TRBD1. Trimming at V came to 0 bases and at J to 2 bases, leaving 3 bases not matched to a gene. The CDR3 has 16 residues. Germline loops: CDR1 LGHNA, CDR2 YNFKEQ. The CDR3 DNA sequence: TGTGCCAGCAGCCAAGAAGGACAGGGGGAAAACTATGGCTACACCTTC. It is translated as CASSQEGQGENYGYTF.

The chain carries TRBV5-1 and TRBJ1-1; D is unresolved. The CDR3 is made up of 13 amino acids. V was pared by 1 base and J by 6 bases, with 10 bases between. CDR1 and CDR2 from the germline V gene are SGHRS and YFSETQ. The chain's CDR3 is CASSLSGEAEAFF. The CDR3 nucleotides are TGCGCCAGCAGCTTGTCGGGAGAAGCTGAAGCTTTCTTT.

J is TRBJ1-1 and V is TRBV14, with D possibly being TRBD1 (5 bases). V lost 0 bases, J lost 12 bases, and 14 bases lay in between. The CDR3 runs 13 residues. Germline V gene lookup returns CDR1 SGHDN and CDR2 FVKESK. CDR3 in DNA: TGTGCCAGCAGCCAAGATAGGGGAGGCGAAACTTTCTTT. Residues: CASSQDRGGETFF.

The J gene is TRBJ1-1, the V gene TRBV18; 7 positions match TRBD1. Germline lookup yields CDR1 KGHSH and CDR2 LQKENI. The junction had 4 bases not matched to a gene; V was cut back by 6 bases and J by 0 bases. CDR3 length equals 14 residues. The CDR3 sequence: CASSRDSLNTEAFF. In nucleotides, the CDR3 is TGTGCCAGCTCGCGGGACAGCTTGAACACTGAAGCTTTCTTT. The variable domain in full, completed from reference TRBV18 and TRBJ1-1, reads NAGVMQNPRHLVRRRGQEARLRCSPMKGHSHVYWYRQLPEEGLKFMVYLQKENIIDESGMPKERFSAEFPKEGPSILRIQQVVRGDSAAYFCASSRDSLNTEAFFGQGTRLTVV.

V gene TRBV5-4 combines with J gene TRBJ2-4; TRBD2 might be the D (7 bases). Germline CDR1 reads SGHNT; CDR2 reads YYREEE (reference sequence). This CDR3 contains 16 residues. Trimming removed 0 bases at V and 3 bases at J, with 13 bases between. The CDR3 region has the DNA TGTGCCAGCAGCTTGGGGAACAGGGAGGGCAAAAACATTCAGTACTTC. It specifies CASSLGNREGKNIQYF.

This clone appeared a single time. The rearrangement links TRBV5-1 to TRBJ2-1, with 16 positions matching TRBD2. Trimming removed 4 bases from V and 5 bases from J; junction bases left unmatched: 12. Germline assignment: CDR1 SGHRS and CDR2 YFSETQ. This CDR3 spans 19 amino acids. The CDR3 nucleotides read TGCGCCAGCAGCCAGGGACTAGCGGGAGGGCGATCAAGGGACAATGAGCAGTTCTTC. Its protein product is CASSQGLAGGRSRDNEQFF.

V gene TRBV15 combines with J gene TRBJ2-1, with 10 bases matching TRBD2. The CDR3 contains 15 residues. The germline V gene encodes CDR1 LNHNV and CDR2 YYDKDF (reference sequence). The trim removed 1 base at V and 5 bases at J, leaving 2 bases unmatched. The CDR3 bases are TGTGCCACCAGCAGAGCTAGCGGGGGAAACAATGAGCAGTTCTTC. Its protein product is CATSRASGGNNEQFF. Variable domain in full (rest from reference TRBV15 and TRBJ2-1): DAMVIQNPRYQVTQFGKPVTLSCSQTLNHNVMYWYQQKSSQAPKLLFHYYDKDFNNEADTPDNFQSRRPNTSFCFLDIRSPGLGDTAMYLCATSRASGGNNEQFFGPGTRLTVL.

This chain connects TRBV5-6 to TRBJ2-1; TRBD2 might be the D (6 bases). CDR1 is SGHDT and CDR2 is YYEEEE in the germline V gene. Trimming stripped 4 bases from V and 3 bases from J, with 14 bases between. The CDR3 runs 15 residues. CDR3 in amino acids: CASSGGVGGYNEQFF. The CDR3 nucleotides are TGTGCCAGCAGCGGAGGGGTCGGGGGCTACAATGAGCAGTTCTTC.

The chain joins TRBV10-2 to TRBJ1-2, with 9 bases matching TRBD1. The CDR3 is made up of 15 amino acids. Trimming took 4 bases from V and 5 from J; bases not matched to a gene: 8. Germline CDR1 reads WSHSY; CDR2 reads SAAADI. CDR3 nucleotide sequence: TGCGCCAGCAGTGGTGGGACAGGGCTCTCTTATGGCTACACCTTC. This encodes CASSGGTGLSYGYTF.

The chain employs TRBV9 and TRBJ2-1; a possible D gene is TRBD2 (5 bases). From germline, CDR1 is SGDLS and CDR2 YYNGEE. CDR3 length equals 14 residues. Trimming left V 3 bases short and J 4 bases short, with 11 bases between. As DNA, the CDR3 is TGTGCCAGCAGCGGTTCCGGGAAATACAATGAGCAGTTCTTC. Translation gives CASSGSGKYNEQFF.

This chain links TRBV24-1 with TRBJ2-1; 8 nucleotides match TRBD2. V trimming: 2 bases; J trimming: 4 bases; junction bases outside the gene matches: 3. The germline V gene encodes CDR1 KGHDR and CDR2 SFDVKD. The CDR3 is 15 residues long. The CDR3 region is CATSDYGGEYNEQFF. Here the CDR3 DNA reads TGTGCCACCAGTGATTACGGGGGGGAATACAATGAGCAGTTCTTC.

The chain is built from TRBV7-2 and TRBJ1-6; TRBD1 aligns across 9 bases. CDR3 size: 14 residues. Germline V lookup: CDR1 SGHTA, CDR2 FQGNSA. V lost 10 bases to trimming and J lost 8 bases; unmatched junction nucleotides: 9. As DNA, the CDR3 is TGTGCCACCGAAATGGGACAGGGTTATTCACCCCTCCACTTT. Protein product: CATEMGQGYSPLHF.

This clone occurred once. V and J are TRBV4-1 and TRBJ1-3, with 7 bases that match TRBD1. Germline CDR1 is MGHRA and CDR2 is YSYEKL. J lost 1 base, V lost 2 bases, and 5 bases had no gene match. The CDR3 sequence is 16 residues long. The CDR3 nucleotides are TGCGCCAGCAGCCAACCTACAGGGGATTCTGGAAACACCATATATTTT. It specifies CASSQPTGDSGNTIYF.

Written as DNA, the CDR3 is TGCGCCAGCAGCCAAGTTTTAGCAGAGACCCAGTACTTC. This gives the protein CASSQVLAETQYF. The chain employs TRBV4-1 and TRBJ2-5; D ambiguous. V dropped 1 base and J dropped 4 bases, with 7 bases sitting between them. CDR1 is MGHRA and CDR2 is YSYEKL in the germline V gene. CDR3 length: 13 residues.

The gene calls are TRBV28 and TRBJ2-7; TRBD1 aligns across 7 bases. Germline V gene sequence: CDR1 MDHEN, CDR2 SYDVKM. Unmatched junction bases numbered 13, after V lost 4 bases and J lost 7 bases. The CDR3 runs to 15 residues. The CDR3 is CASSSSGQPSGEQYF. The CDR3 coding sequence is TGTGCCAGCAGTTCCTCGGGACAGCCCTCCGGGGAGCAGTACTTC.

J is TRBJ1-5 and V is TRBV27; the D gene is possibly TRBD1 (5 bases). The CDR3 is made up of 14 amino acids. V lost 0 bases and J 6 bases, leaving 9 bases between the germline ends. Germline V gene sequence: CDR1 MNHEY, CDR2 SMNVEV (reference sequence). CDR3 region: CASSLSAGIQPQHF. The CDR3 DNA reads as TGTGCCAGCAGTTTATCGGCAGGGATTCAGCCCCAGCATTTT.

The chain has TRBV29-1 and TRBJ2-1; 12 bases map to TRBD2. After removal of 0 bases from V and 6 bases from J, the junction contained 9 bases not matched to a gene. The CDR3 spans 17 residues. Germline assignment: CDR1 SQVTM and CDR2 ANQGSEA. CDR3 nucleotide sequence: TGCAGCGTTGAAGATGCGCTAGCGGGAGGGCCTAGCAATGAGCAGTTCTTC. Protein: CSVEDALAGGPSNEQFF.

The genes are TRBV12-3 or TRBV12-4 and TRBJ1-6; 7 nucleotides align to TRBD1. The CDR3 sequence is 13 residues long. V lost 4 bases, J lost 8 bases, and 2 bases stayed unmatched. The CDR3: CASSSGGYSPLHF. The DNA for the CDR3 is TGTGCCAGCAGTTCAGGGGGGTATTCACCCCTCCACTTT.

The CDR3 DNA is TGTGCCAGCAGTTACACGCGACTGAGTGGCTACACCTTC. Encoded protein: CASSYTRLSGYTF. The genes are TRBV6-5 and TRBJ1-2; D call uncertain. Germline CDR1 reads MNHEY; CDR2 reads SVGAGI. This CDR3 is 13 amino acids long. The germline V and J ends were trimmed by 2 bases and 7 bases, with 11 bases remaining between them.

This clone was found once. The CDR3 spells CASSFGGSPILGQYF. CDR3 coding DNA: TGTGCCAGCAGTTTTGGAGGGAGCCCTATCCTAGGGCAGTACTTC. The V and J genes are TRBV27 and TRBJ2-7, with a tentative D call TRBD2 (6 bases). Trimming removed 3 bases from V and 9 bases from J, with 21 bases in between. This CDR3 region has 15 residues. CDR1 is MNHEY and CDR2 is SMNVEV in the germline V gene (reference sequence).

V gene TRBV6-6 combines with J gene TRBJ2-7; TRBD1 is a possible D gene (5 bases). The CDR3 has 14 residues. V was pared by 2 bases and J by 3 bases, with 11 bases between. Germline-derived CDR1 and CDR2 are MNHNY and SVGAGI (reference sequence). The CDR3 is CASSYVRVDYEQYF. The DNA for the CDR3 is TGTGCCAGCAGTTACGTCAGGGTAGACTACGAGCAGTACTTC.